The T cell receptor (beta chain) under discussion was sequenced for a study of blood T cells in healthy people across ages. The CDR3 runs to 13 residues. The germline V gene encodes CDR1 MNHEY and CDR2 SVGAGI. V gave up 2 bases and J gave up 6 bases, with 10 bases separating them. Combining a sample-barcoded 5' primer with a J-beta primer mix, a second PCR ran for about 7 to 12 cycles. TCRdb called the 5' RACE reads again in MiXCR, with one record for every CDR3 protein. Seen here are around 990,000 distinct CDR3 sequences, approximately 25% observed once, and the top ten hold around 0.7%. This sample was shared with a second study, whose subject was T cells of mothers and their children.

Source material: blood. This sequence joins TRBV6-5 and TRBJ1-1; no definite D call. The sequence came from a girl aged 2-9 years in good health. CDR3 loop: CASSYTGRSEAFF. The CDR3 nucleotides read TGTGCCAGCAGTTACACCGGACGGTCTGAAGCTTTCTTT.